This is a list of T cell receptor beta chains from one sample in a study of long-term antiretroviral therapy in people with HIV. Assay: immunoSEQ multiplex PCR; the TCRdb copy retains only in-frame clones and omits some. The table records more than 25,000 clones, roughly 89% of them present only once. The sample in question was unsorted PBMCs, obtained 1.8 years after starting antiretroviral therapy. Source of these receptors: a woman under 30 with HIV. Both conserved end residues are part of each CDR3. The D gene is left open where the match is weak. Clone size appears in some rows only: once, few, many, or a class for an expanded clone.

clone size: -; D gene: -; CDR3 length: 17; V gene: TRBV4-3; J gene: TRBJ1-6; CDR3 protein: CASSQVRAGDNNSPLHF; CDR3 DNA: TGCGCCAGCAGCCAAGTAAGGGCAGGAGATAATAATTCACCCCTCCACTTT
clone size: -; D gene: -; CDR3 length: 14; V gene: TRBV7-9; J gene: TRBJ2-5; CDR3 protein: CASSLAKFKETQYF; CDR3 DNA: TGTGCCAGCAGCTTAGCCAAGTTTAAAGAGACCCAGTACTTC
clone size: few; D gene: -; CDR3 length: 13; V gene: TRBV10-1; J gene: TRBJ2-1; CDR3 protein: CASSEYKTNEQFF; CDR3 DNA: TGCGCCAGCAGTGAGTACAAGACCAATGAGCAGTTCTTC
clone size: -; D gene: -; CDR3 length: 16; V gene: TRBV4-1; J gene: TRBJ2-4; CDR3 protein: CASSQVALVAKNIQYF; CDR3 DNA: TGCGCCAGCAGCCAAGTTGCACTTGTGGCCAAAAACATTCAGTACTTC
clone size: -; D gene: TRBD1; CDR3 length: 17; V gene: TRBV7-8; J gene: TRBJ2-7; CDR3 protein: CASSPKTGTGVFYEQYF; CDR3 DNA: TGTGCCAGCAGCCCCAAAACCGGGACAGGGGTCTTCTACGAGCAGTACTTC
clone size: -; D gene: -; CDR3 length: 17; V gene: TRBV28; J gene: TRBJ2-7; CDR3 protein: CASRSIMGSTVNYEQYF; CDR3 DNA: TGTGCCAGCAGATCAATCATGGGGTCGACAGTGAACTACGAGCAGTACTTC
clone size: -; D gene: TRBD2; CDR3 length: 13; V gene: TRBV19; J gene: TRBJ2-4; CDR3 protein: CASSMGGGNIQYF; CDR3 DNA: TGTGCCAGTAGTATGGGGGGGGGAAACATTCAGTACTTC
clone size: -; D gene: TRBD2; CDR3 length: 15; V gene: TRBV19; J gene: TRBJ2-5; CDR3 protein: CASSRGTSGRETQYF; CDR3 DNA: TGTGCCAGTAGTAGGGGGACTAGCGGGAGAGAGACCCAGTACTTC
clone size: -; D gene: TRBD2; CDR3 length: 16; V gene: TRBV5-1; J gene: TRBJ2-5; CDR3 protein: CASSLRGSGHQETQYF; CDR3 DNA: TGCGCCAGCAGCTTGAGGGGTAGCGGGCACCAAGAGACCCAGTACTTC
clone size: -; D gene: -; CDR3 length: 14; V gene: TRBV15; J gene: TRBJ1-2; CDR3 protein: CATSRDRINYGYTF; CDR3 DNA: TGTGCCACCAGCAGAGATAGGATTAACTATGGCTACACCTTC
clone size: -; D gene: -; CDR3 length: 16; V gene: TRBV2; J gene: TRBJ2-3; CDR3 protein: CASRALRPGLADTQYF; CDR3 DNA: TGTGCCAGCAGGGCACTTCGCCCCGGGTTAGCGGATACGCAGTATTTT
clone size: once; D gene: -; CDR3 length: 18; V gene: TRBV4-3; J gene: TRBJ2-2; CDR3 protein: CASSQGILGQEVAGELFF; CDR3 DNA: TGCGCCAGCAGCCAAGGCATTCTAGGGCAAGAAGTAGCCGGGGAGCTGTTTTTT
clone size: -; D gene: -; CDR3 length: 11; V gene: TRBV7-2; J gene: TRBJ2-1; CDR3 protein: CASSLVGEQFF; CDR3 DNA: TGTGCCAGCAGCTTAGTAGGTGAGCAGTTCTTC
clone size: -; D gene: -; CDR3 length: 14; V gene: TRBV19; J gene: TRBJ1-5; CDR3 protein: CASSATGSNQPQHF; CDR3 DNA: TGTGCCAGTAGTGCGACAGGCTCGAATCAGCCCCAGCATTTT
clone size: once; D gene: -; CDR3 length: 14; V gene: TRBV9; J gene: TRBJ1-6; CDR3 protein: CASSVRTENSPLHF; CDR3 DNA: TGTGCCAGCAGCGTAAGGACAGAGAATTCACCCCTCCACTTT
clone size: -; D gene: -; CDR3 length: 13; V gene: TRBV14; J gene: TRBJ1-1; CDR3 protein: CASSQYPNTEAFF; CDR3 DNA: TGTGCCAGCAGCCAATATCCGAACACTGAAGCTTTCTTT
clone size: -; D gene: TRBD2; CDR3 length: 15; V gene: TRBV6-5; J gene: TRBJ2-1; CDR3 protein: CASSRTSGSHNEQFF; CDR3 DNA: TGTGCCAGCAGTCGCACTAGCGGGAGCCACAATGAGCAGTTCTTC
clone size: -; D gene: -; CDR3 length: 14; V gene: TRBV2; J gene: TRBJ2-7; CDR3 protein: CASSEGGRVNEQYF; CDR3 DNA: TGTGCCAGCAGTGAGGGGGGGCGGGTGAACGAGCAGTACTTC
clone size: -; D gene: -; CDR3 length: 11; V gene: TRBV20-1; J gene: TRBJ1-4; CDR3 protein: CSAEDNEKLFF; CDR3 DNA: TGCAGTGCTGAGGATAATGAAAAACTGTTTTTT
clone size: -; D gene: TRBD1; CDR3 length: 15; V gene: TRBV5-1; J gene: TRBJ1-2; CDR3 protein: CASSLEDRVHYGYTF; CDR3 DNA: TGCGCCAGCAGCTTGGAAGACAGGGTTCACTATGGCTACACCTTC
clone size: -; D gene: -; CDR3 length: 12; V gene: TRBV6-5; J gene: TRBJ2-5; CDR3 protein: CASSYSKETQYF; CDR3 DNA: TGTGCCAGCAGTTACTCGAAAGAGACCCAGTACTTC
clone size: -; D gene: TRBD1; CDR3 length: 11; V gene: TRBV20-1; J gene: TRBJ2-7; CDR3 protein: CSARAPGQAVF; CDR3 DNA: TGCAGTGCTAGAGCCCCGGGACAGGCCGTATTC
clone size: few; D gene: -; CDR3 length: 12; V gene: TRBV13; J gene: TRBJ1-1; CDR3 protein: CASSGRGFEAFF; CDR3 DNA: TGTGCCAGCAGTGGCCGTGGTTTTGAAGCTTTCTTT
clone size: -; D gene: TRBD1; CDR3 length: 15; V gene: TRBV7-2; J gene: TRBJ2-5; CDR3 protein: CASSVDRGLQETQYF; CDR3 DNA: TGTGCCAGCAGTGTGGACAGGGGCCTCCAAGAGACCCAGTACTTC
clone size: once; D gene: TRBD1; CDR3 length: 13; V gene: TRBV27; J gene: TRBJ2-1; CDR3 protein: CASSLWTGNEQFF; CDR3 DNA: TGTGCCAGCAGTTTATGGACAGGCAATGAGCAGTTCTTC
clone size: -; D gene: -; CDR3 length: 14; V gene: TRBV4-3; J gene: TRBJ2-3; CDR3 protein: CASSQEQGGDTQYF; CDR3 DNA: TGCGCCAGCAGCCAAGAGCAGGGTGGGGATACGCAGTATTTT
clone size: -; D gene: TRBD2; CDR3 length: 17; V gene: TRBV11-2; J gene: TRBJ2-2; CDR3 protein: CASRPGTSGVNTGELFF; CDR3 DNA: TGTGCCAGCAGACCCGGGACTAGCGGAGTCAACACCGGGGAGCTGTTTTTT
clone size: few; D gene: -; CDR3 length: 14; V gene: TRBV6-1; J gene: TRBJ1-5; CDR3 protein: CASSGSEFNQPQHF; CDR3 DNA: TGTGCCAGCAGTGGATCCGAGTTTAATCAGCCCCAGCATTTT
clone size: -; D gene: -; CDR3 length: 12; V gene: TRBV2; J gene: TRBJ1-1; CDR3 protein: CATTQGNTEAFF; CDR3 DNA: TGTGCCACCACCCAAGGGAACACTGAAGCTTTCTTT
clone size: -; D gene: TRBD1; CDR3 length: 16; V gene: TRBV27; J gene: TRBJ2-7; CDR3 protein: CASRLLGGGLTYEQYF; CDR3 DNA: TGTGCCAGCAGGCTATTAGGGGGCGGGTTGACCTACGAGCAGTACTTC
clone size: -; D gene: -; CDR3 length: 16; V gene: TRBV19; J gene: TRBJ1-1; CDR3 protein: CASSSPRGHGKPEAFF; CDR3 DNA: TGTGCCAGTAGTAGCCCCCGGGGGCATGGCAAGCCTGAAGCTTTCTTT
clone size: -; D gene: TRBD2; CDR3 length: 15; V gene: TRBV7-3; J gene: TRBJ2-1; CDR3 protein: CASSPNAGAQIEQFF; CDR3 DNA: TGTGCCAGCAGCCCAAATGCGGGAGCCCAAATTGAGCAGTTCTTC
clone size: -; D gene: -; CDR3 length: 12; V gene: TRBV7-9; J gene: TRBJ2-2; CDR3 protein: CASSPDNGELFF; CDR3 DNA: TGTGCCAGCAGCCCCGACAACGGGGAGCTGTTTTTT
clone size: -; D gene: -; CDR3 length: 17; V gene: TRBV9; J gene: TRBJ2-5; CDR3 protein: CASSASGAQIFQETQYF; CDR3 DNA: TGTGCCAGCAGCGCCTCAGGGGCGCAAATATTCCAAGAGACCCAGTACTTC
clone size: once; D gene: -; CDR3 length: 14; V gene: TRBV6-5; J gene: TRBJ1-4; CDR3 protein: CASSYGQSNEKLFF; CDR3 DNA: TGTGCCAGCAGTTACGGTCAGTCTAATGAAAAACTGTTTTTT
clone size: once; D gene: TRBD1; CDR3 length: 14; V gene: TRBV19; J gene: TRBJ1-1; CDR3 protein: CASGRTGGNTEAFF; CDR3 DNA: TGTGCCAGTGGTCGGACAGGGGGGAACACTGAAGCTTTCTTT
clone size: -; D gene: TRBD1; CDR3 length: 15; V gene: TRBV7-9; J gene: TRBJ1-1; CDR3 protein: CASSRRRTGWGEAFF; CDR3 DNA: TGTGCCAGCAGCCGCCGTCGGACAGGGTGGGGTGAAGCTTTCTTT
clone size: -; D gene: -; CDR3 length: 14; V gene: TRBV9; J gene: TRBJ2-1; CDR3 protein: CARLSGEWSNEQFF; CDR3 DNA: TGTGCCAGATTATCGGGAGAATGGTCCAATGAGCAGTTCTTC
clone size: few; D gene: -; CDR3 length: 15; V gene: TRBV6-1; J gene: TRBJ2-7; CDR3 protein: CASSEPGPSSYEQYF; CDR3 DNA: TGTGCCAGCAGTGAACCGGGACCAAGCTCCTACGAGCAGTACTTC
clone size: -; D gene: -; CDR3 length: 13; V gene: TRBV7-9; J gene: TRBJ2-3; CDR3 protein: CASSFGGADTQYF; CDR3 DNA: TGTGCCAGCAGCTTTGGAGGGGCAGATACGCAGTATTTT
clone size: -; D gene: -; CDR3 length: 14; V gene: TRBV7-9; J gene: TRBJ1-2; CDR3 protein: CASSLGPAIYGYTF; CDR3 DNA: TGTGCCAGCAGCTTAGGTCCAGCCATCTATGGCTACACCTTC
clone size: -; D gene: TRBD1; CDR3 length: 15; V gene: TRBV9; J gene: TRBJ2-7; CDR3 protein: CASSPLGQGSYEQYF; CDR3 DNA: TGTGCCAGCAGCCCACTGGGACAGGGGTCCTACGAGCAGTACTTC
clone size: once; D gene: -; CDR3 length: 13; V gene: TRBV6-4; J gene: TRBJ2-1; CDR3 protein: CASSDSGLGTPFF; CDR3 DNA: TGTGCCAGCAGTGACTCAGGCTTGGGGACTCCGTTCTTC
clone size: few; D gene: -; CDR3 length: 16; V gene: TRBV14; J gene: TRBJ1-2; CDR3 protein: CASSQEVGQGGIGYTF; CDR3 DNA: TGTGCCAGCAGCCAAGAGGTGGGGCAGGGAGGAATTGGCTACACCTTC
clone size: -; D gene: TRBD1; CDR3 length: 15; V gene: TRBV7-9; J gene: TRBJ2-7; CDR3 protein: CASSSRDRGDYEQYF; CDR3 DNA: TGTGCCAGCAGCTCCAGGGACAGGGGCGACTACGAGCAGTACTTC
clone size: -; D gene: -; CDR3 length: 15; V gene: TRBV4-3; J gene: TRBJ1-1; CDR3 protein: CASSQAWDFGTEAFF; CDR3 DNA: TGCGCCAGCAGCCAGGCCTGGGATTTCGGCACTGAAGCTTTCTTT
clone size: -; D gene: -; CDR3 length: 15; V gene: TRBV18; J gene: TRBJ2-5; CDR3 protein: CASSPSGYGWETQYF; CDR3 DNA: TGTGCCAGCTCACCGTCAGGGTACGGTTGGGAGACCCAGTACTTC
clone size: -; D gene: -; CDR3 length: 14; V gene: TRBV9; J gene: TRBJ2-1; CDR3 protein: CASSVVGSHNEQFF; CDR3 DNA: TGTGCCAGCAGCGTAGTCGGTAGTCACAATGAGCAGTTCTTC
clone size: few; D gene: -; CDR3 length: 14; V gene: TRBV14; J gene: TRBJ2-7; CDR3 protein: CASSRSGTAGEQYF; CDR3 DNA: TGTGCCAGCAGCCGATCCGGGACTGCCGGGGAGCAGTACTTC
clone size: -; D gene: -; CDR3 length: 16; V gene: TRBV5-6; J gene: TRBJ1-1; CDR3 protein: CASSSGQIKRNTEAFF; CDR3 DNA: TGTGCCAGCAGCTCCGGACAAATAAAAAGGAACACTGAAGCTTTCTTT
clone size: -; D gene: TRBD2; CDR3 length: 20; V gene: TRBV19; J gene: TRBJ2-1; CDR3 protein: CASSTPVGLAGSSSYNEQFF; CDR3 DNA: TGTGCCAGTAGTACCCCGGTCGGACTAGCGGGATCGAGCTCCTACAATGAGCAGTTCTTC
clone size: -; D gene: -; CDR3 length: 15; V gene: TRBV10-3; J gene: TRBJ2-2; CDR3 protein: CAISENSISAGELFF; CDR3 DNA: TGTGCCATCAGTGAAAATAGCATTAGCGCCGGGGAGCTGTTTTTT
clone size: -; D gene: TRBD2; CDR3 length: 15; V gene: TRBV28; J gene: TRBJ2-3; CDR3 protein: CASREGLANTDTQYF; CDR3 DNA: TGTGCCAGCAGGGAAGGACTAGCGAACACAGATACGCAGTATTTT